This T cell receptor beta chain derives from a study of identical twins. Broader study findings: Out-of-frame alpha sequences that twins shared showed excess low generation probability.

Template switching added a universal primer binding site, and final cDNA carried unique molecular identifiers. TCRdb used MiXCR to reprocess the 5' RACE reads, holding one entry per CDR3 protein. The sample has about 450,000 distinct CDR3 sequences, about 18% seen once. The CDR3 is 14 amino acids. V shed 4 bases and J 0 bases; nucleotides not matched to a gene: 0. Germline values: CDR1 LGHNA, CDR2 YNFKEQ. As for this clonotype: No antigen is known for it.

The receptor was derived from a man aged 45-60 years in good health. This chain links TRBV4-2 with TRBJ1-1, with TRBD1 matching 9 bases. The material sequenced was naive T cells sorted from blood. CDR3 loop: CASSRDRVNTEAFF. DNA for the CDR3: TGTGCCAGCAGCCGGGACAGGGTGAACACTGAAGCTTTCTTT.